The TCR beta chain under discussion was sequenced for a study of cytomegalovirus exposure and HLA in healthy donors. Study as a whole: Prior work identified 120 million or so unique TCR beta sequences in roughly 190 million T cells. Of a few hundred genotyped donors, roughly 81% grouped in the Caucasian-associated ancestry cluster.

The PCR made use of 60 Vbeta and 13 Jbeta primers. Some clones are missing from TCRdb's copy, which holds only in-frame ones; the method was immunoSEQ multiplex PCR. In total, the table holds under 150,000 clones. Study-wide results and caveats: Presence/absence analyses took donor sequencing depth as roughly uniform.

A word on this clone: No antigen is known for it.

Germline V gives CDR1 SGHTA, CDR2 FQGTGA. This CDR3 contains 15 residues. V lost 5 bases and J lost 5; bases outside the gene matches: 9. The material sequenced was PBMCs. The chain recombines TRBV7-3 with TRBJ1-1; 9 bases line up with TRBD1. The receptor comes from a man aged 35 to 55 in good health and CMV-seronegative. In nucleotides, the CDR3 is TGTGCCAGCAGCCCCGGGACAGGGAGGAGGACTGAAGCTTTCTTT. This translates into CASSPGTGRRTEAFF.